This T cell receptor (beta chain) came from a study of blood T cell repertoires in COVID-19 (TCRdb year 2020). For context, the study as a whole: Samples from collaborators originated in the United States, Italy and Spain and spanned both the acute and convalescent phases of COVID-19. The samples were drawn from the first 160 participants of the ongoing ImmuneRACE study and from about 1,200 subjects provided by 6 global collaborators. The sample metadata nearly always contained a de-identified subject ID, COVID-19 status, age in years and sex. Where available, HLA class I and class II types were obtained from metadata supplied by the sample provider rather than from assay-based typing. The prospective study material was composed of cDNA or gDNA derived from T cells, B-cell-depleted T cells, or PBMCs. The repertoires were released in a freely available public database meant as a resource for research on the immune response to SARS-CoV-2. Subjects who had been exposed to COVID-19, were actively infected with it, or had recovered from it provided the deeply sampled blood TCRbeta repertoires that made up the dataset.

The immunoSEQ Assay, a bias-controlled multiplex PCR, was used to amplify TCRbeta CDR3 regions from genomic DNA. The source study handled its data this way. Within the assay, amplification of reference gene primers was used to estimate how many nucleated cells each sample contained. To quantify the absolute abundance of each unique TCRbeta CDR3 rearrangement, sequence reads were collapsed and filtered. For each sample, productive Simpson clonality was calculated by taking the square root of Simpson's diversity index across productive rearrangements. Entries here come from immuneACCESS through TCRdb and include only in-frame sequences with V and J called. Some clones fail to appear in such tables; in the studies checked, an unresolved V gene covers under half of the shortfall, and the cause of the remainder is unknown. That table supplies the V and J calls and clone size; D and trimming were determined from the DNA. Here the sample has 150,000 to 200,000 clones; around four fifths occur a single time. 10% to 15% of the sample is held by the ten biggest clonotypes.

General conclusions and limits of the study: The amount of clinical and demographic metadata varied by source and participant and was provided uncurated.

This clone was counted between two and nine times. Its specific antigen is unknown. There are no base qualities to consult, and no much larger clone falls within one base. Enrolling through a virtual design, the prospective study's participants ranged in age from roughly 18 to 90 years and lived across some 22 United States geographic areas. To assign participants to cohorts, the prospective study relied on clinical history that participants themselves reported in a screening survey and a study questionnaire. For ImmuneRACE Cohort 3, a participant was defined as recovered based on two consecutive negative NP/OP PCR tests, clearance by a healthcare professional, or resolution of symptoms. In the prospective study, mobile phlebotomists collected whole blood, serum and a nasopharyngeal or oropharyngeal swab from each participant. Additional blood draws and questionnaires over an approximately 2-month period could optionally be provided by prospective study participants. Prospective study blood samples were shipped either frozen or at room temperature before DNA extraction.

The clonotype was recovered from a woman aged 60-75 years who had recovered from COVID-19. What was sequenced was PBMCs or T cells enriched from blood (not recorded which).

The CDR3 here reads CASSRTGMEYTEAFF. The bases are TGTGCCAGCAGCCGGACAGGGATGGAGTACACTGAAGCTTTCTTT. Recombination joined TRBV9 with TRBJ1-1, with 8 bases in between that match TRBD1. Compared with germline, V lacks 4 bases and J lacks 3 bases; bases without a gene match: 8. The CDR3 starts with the cysteine, ends with the phenylalanine, and has 15 residues. Just CDR3 DNA is preserved here, 45 bases in frame from base 1. Via the germline V gene, CDR1 is SGDLS and CDR2 YYNGEE.